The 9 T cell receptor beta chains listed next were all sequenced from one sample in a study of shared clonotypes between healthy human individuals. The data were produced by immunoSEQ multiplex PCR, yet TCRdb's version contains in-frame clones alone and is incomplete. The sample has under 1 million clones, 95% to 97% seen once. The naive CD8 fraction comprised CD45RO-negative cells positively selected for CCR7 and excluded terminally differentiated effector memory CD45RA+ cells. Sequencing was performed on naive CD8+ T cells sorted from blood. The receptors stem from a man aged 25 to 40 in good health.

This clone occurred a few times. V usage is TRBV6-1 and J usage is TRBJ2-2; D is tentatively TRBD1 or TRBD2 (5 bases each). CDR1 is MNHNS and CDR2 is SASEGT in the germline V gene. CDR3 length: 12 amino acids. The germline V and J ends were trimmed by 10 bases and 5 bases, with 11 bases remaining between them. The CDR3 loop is CAIHRRTGELFF. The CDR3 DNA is TGTGCCATCCACAGGAGGACCGGGGAGCTGTTTTTT.

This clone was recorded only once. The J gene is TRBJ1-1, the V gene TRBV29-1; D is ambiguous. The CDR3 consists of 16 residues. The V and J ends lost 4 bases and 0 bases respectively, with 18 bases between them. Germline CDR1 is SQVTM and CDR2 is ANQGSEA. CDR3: CSVVLGSVTMNTEAFF. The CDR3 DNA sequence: TGCAGCGTTGTTCTTGGGTCCGTGACGATGAACACTGAAGCTTTCTTT. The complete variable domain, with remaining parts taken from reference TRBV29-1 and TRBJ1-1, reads SAVISQKPSRDICQRGTSLTIQCQVDSQVTMMFWYRQQPGQSLTLIATANQGSEATYESGFVIDKFPISRPNLTFSTLTVSNMSPEDSSIYLCSVVLGSVTMNTEAFFGQGTRLTVV.

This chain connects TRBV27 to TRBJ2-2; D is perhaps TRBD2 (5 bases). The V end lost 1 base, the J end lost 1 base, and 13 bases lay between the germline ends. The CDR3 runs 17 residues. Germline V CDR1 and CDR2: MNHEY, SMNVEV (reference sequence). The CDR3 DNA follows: TGTGCCAGCAGTTTATTACCGGGATCGCGGAACACCGGGGAGCTGTTTTTT. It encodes CASSLLPGSRNTGELFF.

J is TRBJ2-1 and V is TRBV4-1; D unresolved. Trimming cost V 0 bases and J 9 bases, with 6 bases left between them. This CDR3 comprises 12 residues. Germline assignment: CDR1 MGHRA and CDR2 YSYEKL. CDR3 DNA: TGCGCCAGCAGCCAAGAAAGAGGTGAGCAGTTCTTC. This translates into CASSQERGEQFF.

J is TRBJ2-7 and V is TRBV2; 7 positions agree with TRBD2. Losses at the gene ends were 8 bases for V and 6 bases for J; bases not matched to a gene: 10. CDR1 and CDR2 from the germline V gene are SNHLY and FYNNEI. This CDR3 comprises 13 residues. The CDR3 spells CASRGGIAREQYF. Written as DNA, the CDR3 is TGTGCCAGCCGCGGGGGAATAGCGCGCGAGCAGTACTTC.

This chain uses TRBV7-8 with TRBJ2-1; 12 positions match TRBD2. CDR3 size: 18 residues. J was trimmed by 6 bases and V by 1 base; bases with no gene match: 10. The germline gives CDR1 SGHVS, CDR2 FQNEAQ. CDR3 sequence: CASSLVRVAGLAGNEQFF. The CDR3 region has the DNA TGTGCCAGCAGCTTAGTAAGGGTTGCGGGACTAGCGGGCAATGAGCAGTTCTTC. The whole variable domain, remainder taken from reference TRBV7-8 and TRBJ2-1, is GAGVSQSPRYKVAKRGQDVALRCDPISGHVSLFWYQQALGQGPEFLTYFQNEAQLDKSGLPSDRFFAERPEGSVSTLKIQRTQQEDSAVYLCASSLVRVAGLAGNEQFFGPGTRLTVL.

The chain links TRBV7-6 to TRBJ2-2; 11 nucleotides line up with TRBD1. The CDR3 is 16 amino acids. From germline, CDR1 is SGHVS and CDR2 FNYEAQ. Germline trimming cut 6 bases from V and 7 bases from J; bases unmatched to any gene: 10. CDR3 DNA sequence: TGTGCCAGCAGTGAGGAAGGACAGGGGGCGGGCGGGGAGCTGTTTTTT. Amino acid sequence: CASSEEGQGAGGELFF. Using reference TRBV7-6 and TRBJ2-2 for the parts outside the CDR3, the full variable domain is GAGVSQSPRYKVTKRGQDVALRCDPISGHVSLYWYRQALGQGPEFLTYFNYEAQQDKSGLPNDRFSAERPEGSISTLTIQRTEQRDSAMYRCASSEEGQGAGGELFFGEGSRLTVL.

The CDR3 protein is CASSLFAPGDLNTEAFF. In DNA, the CDR3 is TGTGCCAGCAGCTTATTCGCGCCAGGGGACTTGAACACTGAAGCTTTCTTT. The chain links TRBV7-8 to TRBJ1-1, with D possibly being TRBD1 (6 bases). V gave up 2 bases and J gave up 0 bases, with 16 bases separating them. This CDR3 contains 17 residues. The germline V gene encodes CDR1 SGHVS and CDR2 FQNEAQ.

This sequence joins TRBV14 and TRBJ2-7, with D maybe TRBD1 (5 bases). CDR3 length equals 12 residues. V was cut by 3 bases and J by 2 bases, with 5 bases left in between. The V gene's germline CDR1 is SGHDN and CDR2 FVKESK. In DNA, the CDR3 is TGTGCCAGCAGCCAGACAGCCTACGAGCAGTACTTC. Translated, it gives CASSQTAYEQYF.